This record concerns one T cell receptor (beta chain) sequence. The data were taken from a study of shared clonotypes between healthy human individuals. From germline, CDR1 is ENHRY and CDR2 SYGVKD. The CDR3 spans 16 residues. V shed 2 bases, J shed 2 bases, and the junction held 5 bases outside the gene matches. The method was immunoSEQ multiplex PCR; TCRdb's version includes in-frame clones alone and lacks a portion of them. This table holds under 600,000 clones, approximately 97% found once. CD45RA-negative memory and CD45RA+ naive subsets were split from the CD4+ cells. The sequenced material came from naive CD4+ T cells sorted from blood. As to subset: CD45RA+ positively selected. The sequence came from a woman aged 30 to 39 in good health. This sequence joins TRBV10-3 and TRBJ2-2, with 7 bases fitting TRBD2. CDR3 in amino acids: CAISEMVAGNTGELFF. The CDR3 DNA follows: TGTGCCATCAGTGAGATGGTAGCGGGTAACACCGGGGAGCTGTTTTTT.